One sample yielded the 29 T cell receptor beta chains listed below, sequenced in a study of control samples from healthy donors and cancer patients. Assay: immunoSEQ multiplex PCR; the TCRdb copy retains only in-frame clones and omits some. The table lists 88,000 or so clones, 94% of them singletons. Sequencing was carried out using blood. The receptors here all came from a woman between 18 and 29 years old in good health.

The gene calls are TRBV23-1 and TRBJ1-5; D ambiguous. TRBV23-1 is noted as an ORF with a role that remains uncertain. The CDR3 has 15 amino acids. Deletions cut 3 bases from V and 3 bases from J, with 12 bases between. For the CDR3, the DNA is TGCGCCAGCAGTCATGGAGGCAAATACAATCAGCCCCAGCATTTT. Translating it yields CASSHGGKYNQPQHF.

The gene calls are TRBV3-1 (or the pseudogene TRBV3-2) and TRBJ2-7, with D possibly matching TRBD1 (5 bases). V lost 3 bases and J lost 7, with 16 bases in between. The CDR3 contains 14 residues. Per the germline V gene, CDR1 is LGHDT and CDR2 is YNNKEL (reference sequence). Here the CDR3 DNA reads TGTGCCAGCAGCCATCTCAGACAGATTACTGAGCAGTACTTC. Translation: CASSHLRQITEQYF.

The rearrangement uses TRBV24-1 and TRBJ2-1, with D unresolved. The CDR3 is 15 amino acids. V was clipped by 5 bases and J by 9 bases, with 19 bases between them. CDR1 is KGHDR and CDR2 is SFDVKD in the germline V gene. The CDR3 reads CATSGSFPEFTEQFF. The CDR3 DNA is TGTGCCACCAGTGGGAGTTTCCCCGAATTTACTGAGCAGTTCTTC.

This sequence joins TRBV21-1 and TRBJ2-7; no DNA check was done on the table's D call, TRBD2. TRBV21-1 is flagged as a pseudogene. The CDR3 has 14 amino acids. The CDR3 loop is CASSKTNYAYEQYF. The CDR3 DNA follows: TGTGCCAGCAGCAAAACTAACTATGCCTACGAGCAGTACTTC.

This chain connects TRBV20-1 to TRBJ2-7; a possible D gene is TRBD1 (6 bases). The CDR3 has 13 residues. V dropped 3 bases and J dropped 5 bases, with 14 bases sitting between them. CDR1 and CDR2 from the germline V gene are DFQATT and SNEGSKA (reference sequence). CDR3 coding DNA: TGCAGTGCTAGTACAGGGATGATGAACGAGCAGTACTTC. Its translation: CSASTGMMNEQYF.

V is TRBV7-2 and J is TRBJ2-3; D perhaps matches TRBD2 (7 bases). There are 15 residues in the CDR3. The V end lost 4 bases, the J end lost 5 bases, and 16 bases lay between the germline ends. Germline CDR1 SGHTA, CDR2 FQGNSA. Written as DNA, the CDR3 is TGTGCCAGCAGCTCGTTCGGGGAGGGGGGAGATACGCAGTATTTT. Its protein product is CASSSFGEGGDTQYF.

The chain couples TRBV28 to TRBJ1-1; 8 bases line up with TRBD1. This CDR3 has 14 amino acids. Looked up from germline, CDR1 is MDHEN and CDR2 is SYDVKM. Unmatched junction bases numbered 3, after V lost 5 bases and J lost 1 base. The CDR3 sequence: CASSRQGWNTEAFF. The CDR3 region has the DNA TGTGCCAGCAGTCGACAGGGGTGGAACACTGAAGCTTTCTTT.

This chain joins TRBV7-3 and TRBJ1-3, with D possibly being TRBD1 (5 bases). V lost 8 bases, J lost 0 bases, and 20 bases lay in between. Germline CDR1 SGHTA, CDR2 FQGTGA. The CDR3 sequence is 17 residues long. CDR3 sequence (DNA): TGTGCCAGCGCGAGGGGCCCAGTCGGCCTCTCTGGAAACACCATATATTTT. Translating gives CASARGPVGLSGNTIYF. The full variable domain, its missing parts supplied by reference TRBV7-3 and TRBJ1-3, is GAGVSQTPSNKVTEKGKYVELRCDPISGHTALYWYRQSLGQGPEFLIYFQGTGAADDSGLPNDRFFAVRPEGSVSTLKIQRTERGDSAVYLCASARGPVGLSGNTIYFGEGSWLTVV.

The chain links TRBV25-1 to TRBJ1-1; D may be TRBD1 (5 bases). The germline V and J ends were trimmed by 7 bases and 5 bases, with 20 bases remaining between them. Germline CDR1 reads MGHDK; CDR2 reads SYGVNS. The CDR3 extends over 15 amino acids. Here the CDR3 DNA reads TGTGCCAGCACCCGGCAAGGGCAGGGCGGAACTGAAGCTTTCTTT. It translates to CASTRQGQGGTEAFF.

The chain has TRBV9 and TRBJ2-3; 11 bases are shared with TRBD2. Germline V gene data show CDR1 as SGDLS and CDR2 as YYNGEE. The junction had 2 bases not matched to a gene; V was cut back by 0 bases and J by 2 bases. This CDR3 spans 16 amino acids. The CDR3 bases are TGTGCCAGCAGCGTAGGGGGACTAGCGGCCACAGATACGCAGTATTTT. It encodes CASSVGGLAATDTQYF.

This clone appeared a single time. The gene calls are TRBV7-2 and TRBJ2-7; tentative D call: TRBD2 (5 bases). This CDR3 is built from 15 residues. With 0 bases removed from V and 3 bases from J, the gap between germline ends came to 12 bases. Germline V gives CDR1 SGHTA, CDR2 FQGNSA. Here the CDR3 reads CASSLASKGVYEQYF. CDR3 nucleotide sequence: TGTGCCAGCAGCTTAGCGTCTAAGGGAGTCTACGAGCAGTACTTC.

The gene calls are TRBV29-1 and TRBJ2-1; D gene uncertain. Trimming removed 7 bases at V and 9 bases at J, with 10 bases between. This CDR3 region has 10 residues. Germline V gene sequence: CDR1 SQVTM, CDR2 ANQGSEA. CDR3 coding DNA: TGCAGCGCACTCTGGGGTGAGCAGTTCTTC. Encoded protein: CSALWGEQFF.

The chain couples TRBV7-6 to TRBJ2-1; no firm D call. The CDR3 runs to 13 residues. The V end was cut by 2 bases, the J end by 9 bases, with 11 bases between. Germline CDR1 reads SGHVS; CDR2 reads FNYEAQ. The CDR3 is CASSLKAATEQFF. The CDR3 bases are TGTGCCAGCAGCTTAAAGGCAGCTACTGAGCAGTTCTTC.

This sequence joins TRBV24-1 and TRBJ2-4; D is possibly TRBD2 (6 bases). Trimming stripped 3 bases from V and 8 bases from J, with 19 bases between. Germline V CDR1 and CDR2: KGHDR, SFDVKD. This CDR3 comprises 16 residues. CDR3: CATSDPNPSGGHIQYF. CDR3 in DNA: TGTGCCACCAGTGATCCCAATCCATCCGGGGGACACATTCAGTACTTC.

This sequence joins TRBV6-1 and TRBJ1-3; D unclear. The CDR3 extends over 13 amino acids. Germline V lookup: CDR1 MNHNS, CDR2 SASEGT. Trimming removed 2 bases from V and 5 bases from J, with 7 bases in between. This CDR3 reads CASSEQDRNTIYF. The CDR3 nucleotides read TGTGCCAGCAGTGAACAAGATAGAAACACCATATATTTT.

The genes are TRBV4-3 and TRBJ2-3; maybe TRBD2 (7 bases). Trimming left V 0 bases short and J 0 bases short, with 13 bases between. Germline V CDR1 and CDR2: LGHNA, YSLEER. The CDR3 is made up of 17 amino acids. The CDR3 DNA follows: TGCGCCAGCAGCCAAGAGAGGGGGGGCGGGAGCACAGATACGCAGTATTTT. Protein: CASSQERGGGSTDTQYF.

The V call is TRBV9, the J call TRBJ2-1; D is undetermined. The CDR3 loop spans 16 amino acids. Deletions cut 0 bases from V and 10 bases from J, with 20 bases between. CDR1 and CDR2 from the germline V gene are SGDLS and YYNGEE. This CDR3 reads CASSVASGVVLGEQFF. The CDR3 DNA sequence: TGTGCCAGCAGCGTAGCATCTGGGGTAGTTCTGGGGGAGCAGTTCTTC.

There are a few counts of this clone. This sequence joins TRBV7-2 and TRBJ2-3; 8 bases fit TRBD2. With V trimmed by 5 bases and J by 2 bases, 6 bases remained unmatched. Germline assignment: CDR1 SGHTA and CDR2 FQGNSA. There are 15 residues in the CDR3. The CDR3 region is CASSPAGAFTDTQYF. CDR3 in DNA: TGTGCCAGCAGCCCAGCGGGGGCGTTCACAGATACGCAGTATTTT.

This clone was counted a single time. This chain connects TRBV28 to TRBJ1-1; D is unclear. This CDR3 region has 12 residues. Germline CDR1 reads MDHEN; CDR2 reads SYDVKM. Trimming took off 4 bases at V and 2 bases at J, with 5 bases between the two ends. The CDR3 DNA follows: TGTGCCAGCAGTTGGAGAAACACTGAAGCTTTCTTT. It is translated as CASSWRNTEAFF. The full variable domain, with the rest looked up from reference TRBV28 and TRBJ1-1, is DVKVTQSSRYLVKRTGEKVFLECVQDMDHENMFWYRQDPGLGLRLIYFSYDVKMKEKGDIPEGYSVSREKKERFSLILESASTNQTSMYLCASSWRNTEAFFGQGTRLTVV.

The chain couples TRBV9 to TRBJ1-1; the D gene is possibly TRBD1 (5 bases). From germline, CDR1 is SGDLS and CDR2 YYNGEE. CDR3 size: 15 residues. Trimming left V 4 bases short and J 1 base short, with 14 bases between. The CDR3 sequence is CASSPNGHANTEAFF. The CDR3 DNA reads TGTGCCAGCAGCCCTAACGGACACGCGAACACTGAAGCTTTCTTT.

The chain links TRBV27 to TRBJ1-1, with TRBD1 matching 8 bases. After removal of 4 bases from V and 5 bases from J, the junction contained 9 bases not matched to a gene. CDR3 length: 15 residues. The germline gives CDR1 MNHEY, CDR2 SMNVEV (reference sequence). The CDR3 DNA is TGTGCCAGCAGTTGGTCCAGGGGGCTGGGGACTGAAGCTTTCTTT. Translating gives CASSWSRGLGTEAFF.

This clone has only one observation. The chain carries TRBV19 and TRBJ1-5; no firm D call. V lost 3 bases to trimming and J lost 5 bases, with 20 bases between them. Germline loops: CDR1 LNHDA, CDR2 SQIVND (reference sequence). The CDR3 length is 17 residues. CDR3 in DNA: TGTGCCAGTAGTATTTTAGGTGAAAAGGTAAGGGATCAGCCCCAGCATTTT. Its protein product is CASSILGEKVRDQPQHF.

The genes are TRBV7-9 and TRBJ2-5; D not resolved. Germline lookup yields CDR1 SEHNR and CDR2 FQNEAQ (reference sequence). The CDR3 runs 12 residues. Trimming shortened V by 2 bases and J by 3 bases, and 4 bases separated the two germline ends. CDR3 nucleotides: TGTGCCAGCAGCTTAACTAAAGAGACCCAGTACTTC. Encoded protein: CASSLTKETQYF. Combining the CDR3 with reference TRBV7-9 and TRBJ2-5 gives the whole variable domain DTGVSQNPRHKITKRGQNVTFRCDPISEHNRLYWYRQTLGQGPEFLTYFQNEAQLEKSRLLSDRFSAERPKGSFSTLEIQRTEQGDSAMYLCASSLTKETQYFGPGTRLLVL.

The gene calls are TRBV5-4 and TRBJ2-7; D is possibly TRBD1 (6 bases). This CDR3 has 16 residues. Germline lookup yields CDR1 SGHNT and CDR2 YYREEE (reference sequence). V lost 2 bases, J lost 3 bases, and 18 bases lay in between. Written as DNA, the CDR3 is TGTGCCAGCAGCTTTAGGGGGATACTACCGATCTACGAGCAGTACTTC. Amino acids: CASSFRGILPIYEQYF.

The chain has TRBV25-1 and TRBJ2-2, with D perhaps TRBD1 or TRBD2 (6 bases each). The V and J ends lost 1 base and 8 bases respectively, with 11 bases between them. The CDR3 runs to 14 residues. Per the germline V gene, CDR1 is MGHDK and CDR2 is SYGVNS. CDR3 sequence: CASSESRGTGELFF. CDR3 coding DNA: TGTGCCAGCAGTGAATCAAGGGGGACTGGGGAGCTGTTTTTT.

This clone appeared a single time. The CDR3 here is CSVAESGSNQPQHF. CDR3 sequence (DNA): TGCAGCGTTGCCGAGTCAGGGTCCAATCAGCCCCAGCATTTT. V gene TRBV29-1 combines with J gene TRBJ1-5; D might be TRBD1 (5 bases). Trimming stripped 4 bases from V and 3 bases from J, with 13 bases between. The V gene's germline CDR1 is SQVTM and CDR2 ANQGSEA. The CDR3 loop spans 14 amino acids.

The rearrangement joins TRBV7-2 to TRBJ2-7, with 7 bases fitting TRBD1. The germline V gene has CDR1 SGHTA and CDR2 FQGNSA. After removal of 0 bases from V and 3 bases from J, the junction contained 5 bases not matched to a gene. The CDR3 covers 15 residues. The CDR3 bases are TGTGCCAGCAGCTTAGCAGGGGGCAAGGTCTACGAGCAGTACTTC. Translation gives CASSLAGGKVYEQYF.

This chain connects TRBV5-1 to TRBJ1-1; possible D gene TRBD1, 6 bases. V shed 10 bases and J shed 5 bases, with 21 bases lying between them. In germline, CDR1 is SGHRS, CDR2 YFSETQ. This CDR3 region has 14 residues. The CDR3 here is CARGEGGIRTEAFF. The CDR3 DNA sequence: TGCGCCCGTGGGGAGGGGGGCATAAGGACTGAAGCTTTCTTT.

This chain joins TRBV28 and TRBJ2-3, with unresolved D. The CDR3 is made up of 15 amino acids. V was trimmed by 4 bases and J by 8 bases, leaving 19 bases between them. Germline loops: CDR1 MDHEN, CDR2 SYDVKM. CDR3 sequence: CASSSQTFTIGTQYF. The CDR3 bases are TGTGCCAGCAGTTCCCAGACTTTCACAATTGGTACGCAGTATTTT.